This T cell receptor (beta chain) came from a study of long-term antiretroviral therapy in people with HIV. The study's findings and limits: Controls exceeded HIV repertoires in CDR3 length range.

Comment on this clone: Its specificity is not known.

V lost 0 bases and J 7 bases, leaving 15 bases between the germline ends. This CDR3 is 16 amino acids long. The germline CDR1 and CDR2 sequences are LGHNA and YSLEER. The libraries were made with immunoSEQ v3.0 at survey level. Sequencing was performed with immunoSEQ multiplex PCR; in TCRdb, only in-frame clones are kept and a portion is missing. The table shows approximately 27,000 clones, with around nine tenths occurring only once. The input for sequencing was unsorted PBMCs, taken 5 to 5.5 years after starting antiretroviral therapy. This chain uses TRBV4-3 with TRBJ1-4; a possible D gene is TRBD1 (5 bases). The receptor comes from a woman in her thirties or forties with HIV. The CDR3 loop is CASSQDMKGQGEKLFF. CDR3 nucleotides: TGCGCCAGCAGCCAAGATATGAAGGGGCAAGGTGAAAAACTGTTTTTT.